Listed here is a single T cell receptor (beta chain). Its antigen remains unidentified. CDR3 length: 13 residues. CDR1 and CDR2 (germline): SGHAT, FQNNGV. Trimming took 5 bases from V and 3 from J; bases not matched to a gene: 4. The data derive from a study of cytomegalovirus exposure and HLA in healthy donors. PCR employed 60 Vbeta and 13 Jbeta primers. The method was immunoSEQ multiplex PCR; TCRdb's version includes in-frame clones alone and lacks a portion of them. Here the sample spans some 120,000 clones, approximately 75% being singletons. Broader study findings: It was reportedly the case that the classifier diagnosed cytomegalovirus status with high specificity and sensitivity. When analyzed later, a missense DCLRE1C variant was found to be linked to TCR beta V- and J-gene trimming. A few CMV-associated chains were confirmed in vitro to be specific for CMV antigens. In terms of immune exposure information, only CMV serostatus was available.

The TCR originated in a man younger than 40 in good health and CMV-seronegative. The chain employs TRBV11-2 and TRBJ2-7, with 7 positions matching TRBD2. Sequences were obtained from PBMCs. CDR3 residues: CASSPGGYYEQYF. Written as DNA, the CDR3 is TGTGCCAGCAGCCCCGGGGGGTACTACGAGCAGTACTTC.